These T cell receptor beta chains were read from a single sample in a study of T cells in Graves' hyperthyroidism and ophthalmopathy. TCRdb reprocessed the multiplex PCR reads with MiXCR, giving one entry per CDR3 protein. The table records around 340,000 distinct CDR3 sequences, around 23% of them present only once. Source material: blood. These receptor sequences come from a woman aged 45 to 65 with Graves' hyperthyroidism. The CDR3 runs from the conserved cysteine through the conserved F or W. A D gene is named only where the DNA matches it firmly. Expanded clones are given a class, and other clones once, few, many or no size at all.

clone size	V gene	CDR3 length	J gene	D gene	CDR3 DNA	CDR3 protein
-	TRBV30	11	TRBJ2-7	-	TGTGCCCAAAGACAGTCCTACGAGCAGTACTTC	CAQRQSYEQYF
-	TRBV15	16	TRBJ2-6	-	TGTGCCACCAGCAGAGACACAGGCTCTGGGGCCAACGTCCTGACTTTC	CATSRDTGSGANVLTF
-	TRBV2	13	TRBJ1-2	-	TGTGCCAGCAGTGACGACAGCTACTATGGCTACACCTTC	CASSDDSYYGYTF
-	TRBV28	14	TRBJ2-7	TRBD1	TGTGCCAGCAGGTCCGGGACAGTTCCCTACGAGCAGTACTTC	CASRSGTVPYEQYF
-	TRBV5-1	14	TRBJ2-5	-	TGCGCCAGCAAGGAATTCGCCTACGAAGAGACCCAGTACTTC	CASKEFAYEETQYF
many	TRBV18	16	TRBJ2-7	TRBD2	TGTGCCAGCTCACCAGGGGCGGCGGGAGGGTCCTACGAGCAGTACTTC	CASSPGAAGGSYEQYF
many	TRBV11-1	15	TRBJ2-1	TRBD2	TGTGCCAGCAGCTCTAAAGGGACTACCGGCAATGAGCAGTTCTTC	CASSSKGTTGNEQFF
-	TRBV20-1	14	TRBJ2-2	-	TGCAGTGCTGCCCATAGAGGGGGCACCGGGGAGCTGTTTTTT	CSAAHRGGTGELFF
-	TRBV6-2/TRBV6-3	14	TRBJ2-7	TRBD2	TGTGCCAGCAGTACTAGCGGGGGGGCCTTCGAGCAGTACTTC	CASSTSGGAFEQYF
few	TRBV9	13	TRBJ2-7	-	TGTGCCAGCGTTAAGAGGTCGACTAACGAGCAGTACTTC	CASVKRSTNEQYF
few	TRBV2	13	TRBJ1-2	-	TGTGCCAGCAGTGAGCGGGTTAACTATGGCTACACCTTC	CASSERVNYGYTF
many	TRBV28	11	TRBJ1-5	-	TGTGCGGAGGGGGAACAAGGTCACCAGCATTTT	CAEGEQGHQHF
few	TRBV27	15	TRBJ2-6	-	TGTGCCAGCAGTTTCGTGAGCTCTGGGGCCAACGTCCTGACTTTC	CASSFVSSGANVLTF
many	TRBV3-1	14	TRBJ1-5	-	TGTGCCAGCAGCCAATCTTATAGCAATCAGCCCCAGCATTTT	CASSQSYSNQPQHF
-	TRBV19	13	TRBJ1-5	-	TGTGCCAGTAGTATAACAAACAATCAGCCCCAGCATTTT	CASSITNNQPQHF
many	TRBV9	16	TRBJ2-3	TRBD2	TGTGCCAGCAGCGTGACTAGCGGGAGTTTTGCAGATACGCAGTATTTT	CASSVTSGSFADTQYF
many	TRBV28	15	TRBJ2-1	TRBD2	TGTGCCAGCAGCCAAACTAGCGGGGCTTACAATGAGCAGTTCTTC	CASSQTSGAYNEQFF
-	TRBV10-3	14	TRBJ2-1	TRBD2	TGTGCCACCGTCCTAGCGGGAGGTTACGATGAGCAGTTCTTC	CATVLAGGYDEQFF
few	TRBV6-1	17	TRBJ1-5	TRBD1	TGTGCCAGCAGCCTATGGGGGACAGGGGCTAGCAATCAGCCCCAGCATTTT	CASSLWGTGASNQPQHF
-	TRBV19	14	TRBJ2-7	TRBD2	TGTGCCAGTATGCCTAGCGGGGCGCGGGACGAGCAGTACTTC	CASMPSGARDEQYF
few	TRBV18	18	TRBJ2-2	-	TGTGCCAGCTCACCGACTAACAACGACTGGCACAGCACCGGGGAGCTGTTTTTT	CASSPTNNDWHSTGELFF
-	TRBV7-6	17	TRBJ2-3	-	TGTGCCAGCAGCCCCCAATCGAGGGAGCCAGGCACAGATACGCAGTATTTT	CASSPQSREPGTDTQYF
many	TRBV12-3/TRBV12-4	13	TRBJ1-5	-	TGTGCCAGCAGTCGGTCCGAATATCAGCCCCAGCATTTT	CASSRSEYQPQHF
few	TRBV5-1	15	TRBJ2-2	TRBD1	TGCGCCAGCAGCATCCGGGACAGGGGCACCGGGGAGCTGTTTTTT	CASSIRDRGTGELFF
few	TRBV6-2/TRBV6-3	16	TRBJ1-5	-	TGTGCCAGCAGTTACCTCGACAGGATCAGCAATCAGCCCCAGCATTTT	CASSYLDRISNQPQHF
many	TRBV3-1	11	TRBJ1-2	-	TGTGCCAGCAGCCAAGCTAAGAGCTACACCTTC	CASSQAKSYTF
-	TRBV5-1	13	TRBJ2-7	-	TGCGCCAGCAAGGCGGGGCACGGCTACGAGCAGTACTTC	CASKAGHGYEQYF
many	TRBV28	12	TRBJ1-2	-	TGTGCCAGCAGCTCCCAGGGGACGTCATACACCTTC	CASSSQGTSYTF
many	TRBV18	13	TRBJ2-5	-	TGTGCCAGCTCACCACCGGGATGGGAGACCCAGTACTTC	CASSPPGWETQYF
few	TRBV6-1	13	TRBJ2-5	-	TGTGCCAGCAGCCGTTCCCCAAAAGAGACCCAGTACTTC	CASSRSPKETQYF
many	TRBV7-8	13	TRBJ2-5	-	TGTGCCAGCAGCAACGAGTCCCCAGGGGCCGGTTACTTC	CASSNESPGAGYF
few	TRBV6-6	15	TRBJ2-7	TRBD1	TGTGCCAGCAGTTACTCGGGTAGGGGGCGAGGAGAGCAGTACTTC	CASSYSGRGRGEQYF
-	TRBV6-1	15	TRBJ1-6	-	TGTGCCAGCAGCTCCGAGGAGGGGGTAGGGTCACCCCTCCACTTT	CASSSEEGVGSPLHF
many	TRBV2	14	TRBJ1-2	-	TGTGCCAGCAGTAAACGGACGGCCGAGGATGGCTACACCTTC	CASSKRTAEDGYTF
-	TRBV9	16	TRBJ2-3	TRBD2	TGTGCCAGCAGCGTAGGGGCGGGGGGTTCCACAGATACGCAGTATTTT	CASSVGAGGSTDTQYF
-	TRBV15	14	TRBJ1-5	-	TGTGCCACCAGCAGAGATAAAGGGTTTCAGCCCCAGCATTTT	CATSRDKGFQPQHF
-	TRBV7-2	15	TRBJ2-1	-	TGTGCCAGCAGCCATGACAGAGGGGTGTACAATGAGCAGTTCTTC	CASSHDRGVYNEQFF
-	TRBV19	15	TRBJ1-5	-	TGTGCCAGTAGTATCTTAGGGCATGGCAATCAGCCCCAGCATTTT	CASSILGHGNQPQHF
-	TRBV4-1	15	TRBJ2-1	-	TGCGCCAGCAGCCAAGAAGTAGGGAGCTACAATGAGCAGTTCTTC	CASSQEVGSYNEQFF
few	TRBV3-1	18	TRBJ2-2	TRBD2	TGTGCCAGCAGCCAAGGGCCAGCGGGGGGCCCGAACACCGGGGAGCTGTTTTTT	CASSQGPAGGPNTGELFF
-	TRBV12-3/TRBV12-4	15	TRBJ2-7	-	TGTGCCAGCAGTTTCGGGACCCAGGGGTTCGACGAGCAGTACTTC	CASSFGTQGFDEQYF
many	TRBV28	13	TRBJ1-2	-	TGTGCCAGCACAGGACTTTGGCGGGACGGCTACACCTTC	CASTGLWRDGYTF
few	TRBV9	15	TRBJ2-7	-	TGTGCCAGCAGCGTAGGGCCGGGGACCTCCTACGAGCAGTACTTC	CASSVGPGTSYEQYF
-	TRBV28	15	TRBJ1-6	-	TGTGCCAGCAGTCCCCCGAGCAGCTATAATTCACCCCTCCACTTT	CASSPPSSYNSPLHF
many	TRBV29-1	17	TRBJ2-1	TRBD2	TGCAGCGTTGATAGACCCACCGGGACTAGCGGGAAGAATGAGCAGTTCTTC	CSVDRPTGTSGKNEQFF
-	TRBV12-3/TRBV12-4	12	TRBJ2-1	-	TGTGCCAGCAGCCAACAGAGAAATGAGCAGTTCTTC	CASSQQRNEQFF
-	TRBV12-3/TRBV12-4	13	TRBJ2-7	TRBD1	TGTGCCAGCAGTTGGACAGGGTTTTACGAGCAGTACTTC	CASSWTGFYEQYF
-	TRBV10-3	12	TRBJ2-2	-	TGTGCCATCGAGGTGTACACCGGGGAGCTGTTTTTT	CAIEVYTGELFF
-	TRBV29-1	15	TRBJ2-1	-	TGCAGCGTTGAAGATCCCCCGGAGGGCCCCAATGAGCAGTTCTTC	CSVEDPPEGPNEQFF